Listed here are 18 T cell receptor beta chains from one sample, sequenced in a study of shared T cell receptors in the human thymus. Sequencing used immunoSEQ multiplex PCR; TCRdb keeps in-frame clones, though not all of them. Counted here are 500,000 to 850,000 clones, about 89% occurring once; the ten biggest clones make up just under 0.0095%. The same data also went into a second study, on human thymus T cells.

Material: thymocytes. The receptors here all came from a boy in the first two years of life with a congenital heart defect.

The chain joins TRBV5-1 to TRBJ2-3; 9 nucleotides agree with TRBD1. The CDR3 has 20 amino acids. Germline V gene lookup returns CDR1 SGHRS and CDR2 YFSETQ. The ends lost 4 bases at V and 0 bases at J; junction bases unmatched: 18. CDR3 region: CASSPEDINRGPFSTDTQYF. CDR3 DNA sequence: TGCGCCAGCAGCCCTGAGGACATCAACAGGGGGCCCTTTAGCACAGATACGCAGTATTTT. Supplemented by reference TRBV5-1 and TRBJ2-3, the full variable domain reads KAGVTQTPRYLIKTRGQQVTLSCSPISGHRSVSWYQQTPGQGLQFLFEYFSETQRNKGNFPGRFSGRQFSNSRSEMNVSTLELGDSALYLCASSPEDINRGPFSTDTQYFGPGTRLTVL.

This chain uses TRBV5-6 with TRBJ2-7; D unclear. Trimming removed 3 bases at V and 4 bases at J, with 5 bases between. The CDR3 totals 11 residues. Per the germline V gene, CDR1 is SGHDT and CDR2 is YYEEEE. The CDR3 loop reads CASSSNYEQYF. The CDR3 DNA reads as TGTGCCAGCAGCTCTAATTACGAGCAGTACTTC. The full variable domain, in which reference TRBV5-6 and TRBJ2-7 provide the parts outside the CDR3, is DAGVTQSPTHLIKTRGQQVTLRCSPKSGHDTVSWYQQALGQGPQFIFQYYEEEERQRGNFPDRFSGHQFPNYSSELNVNALLLGDSALYLCASSSNYEQYFGPGTRLTVT.

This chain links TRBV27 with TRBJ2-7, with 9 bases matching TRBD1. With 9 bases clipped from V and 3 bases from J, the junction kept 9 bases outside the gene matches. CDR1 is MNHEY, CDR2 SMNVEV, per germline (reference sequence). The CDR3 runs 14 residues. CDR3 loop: CASQFRTGDYEQYF. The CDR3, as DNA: TGTGCCAGTCAGTTTAGGACAGGGGACTACGAGCAGTACTTC.

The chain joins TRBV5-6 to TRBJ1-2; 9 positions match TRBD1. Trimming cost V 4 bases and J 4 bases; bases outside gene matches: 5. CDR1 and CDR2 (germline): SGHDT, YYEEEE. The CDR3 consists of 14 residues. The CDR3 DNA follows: TGTGCCAGCAGCGATCAGACAGGGGGCTATGGCTACACCTTC. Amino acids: CASSDQTGGYGYTF.

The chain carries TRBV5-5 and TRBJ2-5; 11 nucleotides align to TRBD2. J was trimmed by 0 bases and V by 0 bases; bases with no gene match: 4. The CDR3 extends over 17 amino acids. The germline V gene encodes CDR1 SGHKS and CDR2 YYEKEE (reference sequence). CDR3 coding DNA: TGTGCCAGCAGCTTGGTGCTAGCGGGAGGTAACCAAGAGACCCAGTACTTC. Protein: CASSLVLAGGNQETQYF. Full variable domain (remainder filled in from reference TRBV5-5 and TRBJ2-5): DAGVTQSPTHLIKTRGQQVTLRCSPISGHKSVSWYQQVLGQGPQFIFQYYEKEERGRGNFPDRFSARQFPNYSSELNVNALLLGDSALYLCASSLVLAGGNQETQYFGPGTRLLVL.

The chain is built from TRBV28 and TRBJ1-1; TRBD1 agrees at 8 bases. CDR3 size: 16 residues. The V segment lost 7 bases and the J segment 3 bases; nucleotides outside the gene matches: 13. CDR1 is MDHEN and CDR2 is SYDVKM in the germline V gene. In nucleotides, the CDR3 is TGTGCCAGCAAATTCTTCCGTGGGACAGGATACACTGAAGCTTTCTTT. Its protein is CASKFFRGTGYTEAFF.

CDR3 bases: TGTGCCAGCAGCGAAGAGACTAGCGGGGGGGAAGGCACCGGGGAGCTGTTTTTT. It yields the protein CASSEETSGGEGTGELFF. This chain uses TRBV9 with TRBJ2-2; 14 nucleotides agree with TRBD2. This CDR3 is built from 18 residues. V shed 3 bases, J shed 4 bases, and the junction held 8 bases outside the gene matches. Germline loops: CDR1 SGDLS, CDR2 YYNGEE. Combining the CDR3 with reference TRBV9 and TRBJ2-2 gives the whole variable domain DSGVTQTPKHLITATGQRVTLRCSPRSGDLSVYWYQQSLDQGLQFLIQYYNGEERAKGNILERFSAQQFPDLHSELNLSSLELGDSALYFCASSEETSGGEGTGELFFGEGSRLTVL.

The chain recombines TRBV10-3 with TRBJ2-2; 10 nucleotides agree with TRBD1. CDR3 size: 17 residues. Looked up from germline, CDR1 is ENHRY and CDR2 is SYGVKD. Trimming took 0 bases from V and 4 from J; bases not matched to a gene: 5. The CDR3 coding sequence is TGTGCCATCAGTGAGTCGTGGGGACAGGGGAGCACCGGGGAGCTGTTTTTT. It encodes CAISESWGQGSTGELFF.

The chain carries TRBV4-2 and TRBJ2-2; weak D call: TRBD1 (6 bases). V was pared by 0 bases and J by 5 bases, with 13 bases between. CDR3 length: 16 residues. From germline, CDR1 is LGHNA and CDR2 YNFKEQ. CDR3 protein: CASSQEGQGITGELFF. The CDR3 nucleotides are TGTGCCAGCAGCCAAGAAGGGCAGGGGATTACCGGGGAGCTGTTTTTT.

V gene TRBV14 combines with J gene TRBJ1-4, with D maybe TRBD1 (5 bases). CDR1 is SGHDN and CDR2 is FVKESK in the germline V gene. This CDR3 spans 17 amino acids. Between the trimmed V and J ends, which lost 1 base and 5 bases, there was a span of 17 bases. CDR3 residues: CASSQGLTGAQNEKLFF. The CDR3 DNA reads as TGTGCCAGCAGCCAAGGGCTGACTGGGGCGCAGAATGAAAAACTGTTTTTT.

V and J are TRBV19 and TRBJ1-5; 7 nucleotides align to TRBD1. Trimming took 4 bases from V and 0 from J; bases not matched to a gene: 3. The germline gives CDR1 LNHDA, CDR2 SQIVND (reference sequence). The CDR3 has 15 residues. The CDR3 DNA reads TGTGCCAGTAGTACCTGGACAGGTAGCAATCAGCCCCAGCATTTT. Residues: CASSTWTGSNQPQHF.

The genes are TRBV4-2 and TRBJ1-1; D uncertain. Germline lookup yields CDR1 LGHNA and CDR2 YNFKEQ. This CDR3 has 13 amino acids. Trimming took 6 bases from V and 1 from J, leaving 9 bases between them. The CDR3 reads CASSRTANTEAFF. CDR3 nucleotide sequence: TGTGCCAGCAGTCGTACAGCGAACACTGAAGCTTTCTTT.

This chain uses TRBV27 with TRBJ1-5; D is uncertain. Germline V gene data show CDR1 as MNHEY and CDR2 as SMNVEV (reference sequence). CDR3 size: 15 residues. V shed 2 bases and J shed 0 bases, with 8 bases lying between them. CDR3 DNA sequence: TGTGCCAGCAGTTTAGGAGGGAATAGCAATCAGCCCCAGCATTTT. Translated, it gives CASSLGGNSNQPQHF.

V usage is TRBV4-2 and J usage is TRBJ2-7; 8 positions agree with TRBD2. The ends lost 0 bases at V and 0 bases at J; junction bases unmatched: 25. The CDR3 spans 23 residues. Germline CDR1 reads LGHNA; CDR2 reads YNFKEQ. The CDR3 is CASSQDRLAMGGSGERVSYEQYF. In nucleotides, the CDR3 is TGTGCCAGCAGCCAAGATCGGTTAGCAATGGGCGGTAGCGGGGAACGAGTCTCCTACGAGCAGTACTTC.

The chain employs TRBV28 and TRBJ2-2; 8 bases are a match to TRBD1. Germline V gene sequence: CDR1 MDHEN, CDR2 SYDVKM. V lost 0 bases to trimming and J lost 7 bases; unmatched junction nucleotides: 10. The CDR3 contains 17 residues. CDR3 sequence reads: CASSLWVPGQVRGELFF. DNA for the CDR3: TGTGCCAGCAGTTTATGGGTCCCGGGACAGGTCCGCGGGGAGCTGTTTTTT.

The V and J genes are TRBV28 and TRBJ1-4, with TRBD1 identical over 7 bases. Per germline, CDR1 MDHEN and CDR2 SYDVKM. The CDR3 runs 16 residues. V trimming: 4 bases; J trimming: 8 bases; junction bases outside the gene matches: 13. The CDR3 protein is CASSWSTGEGGEKLFF. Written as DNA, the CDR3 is TGTGCCAGCAGTTGGTCAACAGGGGAAGGAGGAGAAAAACTGTTTTTT.

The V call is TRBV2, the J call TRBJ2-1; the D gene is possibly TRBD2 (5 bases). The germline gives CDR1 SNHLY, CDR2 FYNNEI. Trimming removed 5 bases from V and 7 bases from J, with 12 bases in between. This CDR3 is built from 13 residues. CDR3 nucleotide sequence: TGTGCCAGCAGTAGAGCGGAGCCGAATGAGCAGTTCTTC. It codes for CASSRAEPNEQFF.

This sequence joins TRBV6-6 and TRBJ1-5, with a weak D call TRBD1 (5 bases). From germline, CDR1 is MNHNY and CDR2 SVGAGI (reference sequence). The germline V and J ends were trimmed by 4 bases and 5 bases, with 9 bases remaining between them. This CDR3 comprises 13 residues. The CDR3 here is CASSFRGDQPQHF. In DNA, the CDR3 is TGTGCCAGCAGTTTTAGGGGCGATCAGCCCCAGCATTTT.